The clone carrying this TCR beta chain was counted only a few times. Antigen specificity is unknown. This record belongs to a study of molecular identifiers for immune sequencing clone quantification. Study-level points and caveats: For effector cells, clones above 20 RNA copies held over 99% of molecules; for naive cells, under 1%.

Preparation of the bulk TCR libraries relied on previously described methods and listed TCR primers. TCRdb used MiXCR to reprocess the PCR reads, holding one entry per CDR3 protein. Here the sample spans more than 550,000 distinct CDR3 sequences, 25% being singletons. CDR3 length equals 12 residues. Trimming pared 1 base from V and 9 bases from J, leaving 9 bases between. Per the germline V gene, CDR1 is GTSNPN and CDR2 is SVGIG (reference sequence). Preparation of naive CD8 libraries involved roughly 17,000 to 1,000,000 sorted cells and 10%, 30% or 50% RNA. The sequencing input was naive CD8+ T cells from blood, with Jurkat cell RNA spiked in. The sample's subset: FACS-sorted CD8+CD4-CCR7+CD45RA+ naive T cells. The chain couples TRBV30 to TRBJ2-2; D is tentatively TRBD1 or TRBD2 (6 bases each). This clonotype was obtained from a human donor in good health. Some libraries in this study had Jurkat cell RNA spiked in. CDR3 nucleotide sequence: TGTGCCTGGAGTGAGGGGGGAAGGGAGCTGTTTTTT. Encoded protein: CAWSEGGRELFF.